The 32 T cell receptor beta chains presented below share a single source sample, sequenced in a study of blood T cell repertoires in COVID-19. The assay was immunoSEQ multiplex PCR, and TCRdb's table has in-frame clones only and misses some. The table records approximately 250,000 clones, about 87% of them present only once. The sequenced sample consisted of peripheral blood. The source is a human donor in a cohort sampled during active COVID-19.

Written as DNA, the CDR3 is TGTGCCAGCAGTGACCAGGGGGTTGGCTACACCTTC. As protein: CASSDQGVGYTF. This chain links TRBV6-4 with TRBJ1-2, with 7 bases fitting TRBD1. This CDR3 is built from 12 residues. From germline, CDR1 is MRHNA and CDR2 SNTAGT. V trimming: 2 bases; J trimming: 7 bases; junction bases outside the gene matches: 1.

This clone was recorded a few times. This chain joins TRBV12-3 or TRBV12-4 and TRBJ1-4, with a possible D match to TRBD1 (6 bases). Trimming took 6 bases from V and 8 from J, leaving 13 bases between them. CDR3 size: 13 residues. The CDR3 sequence is CASRTDRIEKLFF. In nucleotides, the CDR3 is TGTGCCAGCAGAACGGACAGAATCGAAAAACTGTTTTTT.

There are many counts of this clone. V is TRBV27 and J is TRBJ1-1; D remains unclear. This CDR3 has 15 amino acids. V shed 2 bases and J shed 5 bases, with 15 bases lying between them. Germline CDR1 is MNHEY and CDR2 is SMNVEV (reference sequence). CDR3 protein: CASSLIGVGPTEAFF. The CDR3 DNA reads as TGTGCCAGCAGTTTAATCGGGGTAGGTCCTACTGAAGCTTTCTTT.

The chain is built from TRBV9 and TRBJ2-6; perhaps TRBD1 as D (6 bases). The germline V gene has CDR1 SGDLS and CDR2 YYNGEE. Deletions cut 4 bases from V and 1 base from J, with 9 bases between. The CDR3 has 15 residues. The CDR3 loop is CASSSQGSGANVLTF. The DNA of the CDR3 is TGTGCCAGCAGCTCTCAGGGGTCTGGGGCCAACGTCCTGACTTTC.

V usage is TRBV9 and J usage is TRBJ2-4; TRBD2 aligns across 7 bases. CDR1 and CDR2 from the germline V gene are SGDLS and YYNGEE. This CDR3 spans 13 amino acids. V was pared by 1 base and J by 6 bases, with 1 base of the junction left unmatched. CDR3 nucleotides: TGTGCCAGCAGCGTACCGGGAGGAAACATTCAGTACTTC. Protein sequence: CASSVPGGNIQYF. Full variable domain (rest looked up from reference TRBV9 and TRBJ2-4): DSGVTQTPKHLITATGQRVTLRCSPRSGDLSVYWYQQSLDQGLQFLIQYYNGEERAKGNILERFSAQQFPDLHSELNLSSLELGDSALYFCASSVPGGNIQYFGAGTRLSVL.

The chain carries TRBV18 and TRBJ1-2, with TRBD1 as a possible D gene (6 bases). Germline CDR1 KGHSH, CDR2 LQKENI. The germline V and J ends were trimmed by 0 bases and 6 bases, with 14 bases remaining between them. This CDR3 has 15 amino acids. CDR3 loop: CASSPPAGVMDGYTF. The CDR3 nucleotides read TGTGCCAGCTCACCACCGGCAGGGGTAATGGATGGCTACACCTTC.

The chain uses TRBV19 and TRBJ1-1, with a possible D match to TRBD1 (6 bases). Trimming took 0 bases from V and 0 from J, leaving 8 bases between them. Germline assignment: CDR1 LNHDA and CDR2 SQIVND (reference sequence). CDR3 length: 15 amino acids. Here the CDR3 reads CASSIEPGVNTEAFF. The CDR3 DNA follows: TGTGCCAGTAGTATAGAACCAGGGGTGAACACTGAAGCTTTCTTT.

This chain uses TRBV7-8 with TRBJ2-5; tentative D call: TRBD1 (6 bases). V dropped 4 bases and J dropped 4 bases, with 13 bases sitting between them. The CDR3 runs 14 residues. The V gene's germline CDR1 is SGHVS and CDR2 FQNEAQ. CDR3 sequence reads: CASSYRTARETQYF. The CDR3 DNA sequence: TGTGCCAGCAGCTACAGGACAGCTAGAGAGACCCAGTACTTC.

This rearrangement joins TRBV10-3 to TRBJ2-3; no reliable D call. The V end was cut by 0 bases, the J end by 0 bases, with 4 bases between. The CDR3 covers 14 residues. Germline CDR1 and CDR2: ENHRY and SYGVKD. The CDR3 DNA sequence: TGTGCCATCAGTGAGTCGACTAGCACAGATACGCAGTATTTT. Its protein product is CAISESTSTDTQYF.

The chain uses TRBV5-6 and TRBJ1-6; D possibly corresponds to TRBD1 (5 bases). V was clipped by 5 bases and J by 7 bases, with 10 bases between them. The CDR3 loop spans 13 amino acids. CDR1 and CDR2 (germline): SGHDT, YYEEEE. The CDR3 reads CASRGHLNSPLHF. CDR3 DNA sequence: TGTGCCAGCAGAGGACACCTCAATTCACCCCTCCACTTT.

Worth noting for this clone: Its ends do not fully match the called genes, so a read error is possible. The genes are TRBV7-9 and TRBJ1-2; no firm D call. Germline lookup yields CDR1 SEHNR and CDR2 FQNEAQ (reference sequence). The CDR3 covers 9 residues. CDR3 coding DNA: TGTGCCAGCAGCTTCACCAGTCCCTTC. Amino acids: CASSFTSPF.

The chain links TRBV7-8 to TRBJ2-1; unclear D gene. The germline V gene has CDR1 SGHVS and CDR2 FQNEAQ. The CDR3 is made up of 15 amino acids. The V gene lost 2 bases and the J gene lost 0 bases, with 8 bases spanning the gap. The CDR3 DNA follows: TGTGCCAGCAGCTTACGACTGAGCTCCTACAATGAGCAGTTCTTC. This translates into CASSLRLSSYNEQFF. Together with reference TRBV7-8 and TRBJ2-1, the CDR3 gives the full variable domain: GAGVSQSPRYKVAKRGQDVALRCDPISGHVSLFWYQQALGQGPEFLTYFQNEAQLDKSGLPSDRFFAERPEGSVSTLKIQRTQQEDSAVYLCASSLRLSSYNEQFFGPGTRLTVL.

This clone was observed a few times. The chain is built from TRBV12-1 and TRBJ2-2; the listed D gene, TRBD2, was not tested against the DNA. TRBV12-1 is termed a pseudogene. CDR3 length: 20 amino acids. Written as DNA, the CDR3 is TGTGCCAGCAGCGCCTGTCTCGTGTCGGGGGGGCCAGCGAACACCGGGGAGCTGTTTTTT. It encodes CASSACLVSGGPANTGELFF.

The rearrangement joins TRBV4-1 to TRBJ1-1; perhaps TRBD1 as D (5 bases). Trimming pared 3 bases from V and 0 bases from J, leaving 11 bases between. The CDR3 length is 15 residues. The V gene's germline CDR1 is MGHRA and CDR2 YSYEKL. The CDR3 loop is CASSQFGGVNTEAFF. In DNA form, the CDR3 reads TGCGCCAGCAGCCAGTTCGGGGGGGTGAACACTGAAGCTTTCTTT.

The chain links TRBV28 to TRBJ1-2, with 8 bases aligning to TRBD1. CDR3 length equals 16 residues. V lost 5 bases and J lost 8; bases outside the gene matches: 16. Germline CDR1 reads MDHEN; CDR2 reads SYDVKM. In nucleotides, the CDR3 is TGTGCCAGCAGTGCGATGACAGGGGCGGACCGCGAAGGCTACACCTTC. Its translation is CASSAMTGADREGYTF.

The V gene is TRBV2, the J gene TRBJ2-1; D ambiguous. The V and J ends lost 10 bases and 7 bases respectively, with 17 bases between them. The CDR3 has 13 residues. Germline V gives CDR1 SNHLY, CDR2 FYNNEI. CDR3 bases: TGTGCCACCAGCTTGATCGAGGTTAATGAGCAGTTCTTC. This translates into CATSLIEVNEQFF.

V usage is TRBV27 and J usage is TRBJ1-3; D unclear. Germline V gene sequence: CDR1 MNHEY, CDR2 SMNVEV (reference sequence). This CDR3 region has 15 residues. V was trimmed by 0 bases and J by 2 bases, leaving 8 bases between them. DNA for the CDR3: TGTGCCAGCAGTTTATCCCGGGGTCCTGGAAACACCATATATTTT. Protein: CASSLSRGPGNTIYF.

V and J are TRBV19 and TRBJ2-3, with TRBD2 matching over 8 bases. Trimming took 7 bases from V and 2 from J; bases not matched to a gene: 8. The germline V gene has CDR1 LNHDA and CDR2 SQIVND (reference sequence). This CDR3 has 15 amino acids. The CDR3, as DNA: TGTGCCAGTACCCTCGGGAGGGCGTACACAGATACGCAGTATTTT. This gives the protein CASTLGRAYTDTQYF.

The gene calls are TRBV7-9 and TRBJ1-2; unclear D gene. The germline V and J ends were trimmed by 4 bases and 8 bases, with 8 bases remaining between them. The CDR3 has 11 amino acids. The germline CDR1 and CDR2 sequences are SEHNR and FQNEAQ (reference sequence). This chain's CDR3 is CASSSLRGYTF. The DNA of the CDR3 is TGTGCCAGCAGCTCCCTACGGGGCTACACCTTC. Complete variable domain (other parts from reference TRBV7-9 and TRBJ1-2): DTGVSQNPRHKITKRGQNVTFRCDPISEHNRLYWYRQTLGQGPEFLTYFQNEAQLEKSRLLSDRFSAERPKGSFSTLEIQRTEQGDSAMYLCASSSLRGYTFGSGTRLTVV.

The rearrangement joins TRBV7-9 to TRBJ2-3, with no clear D. Germline assignment: CDR1 SEHNR and CDR2 FQNEAQ (reference sequence). Trimming shortened V by 5 bases and J by 5 bases, and 14 bases separated the two germline ends. The CDR3 loop spans 14 amino acids. CDR3 sequence: CASSHTLGLDTQYF. CDR3 DNA sequence: TGTGCCAGCAGCCACACCCTAGGATTAGATACGCAGTATTTT.

J is TRBJ1-2 and V is TRBV27; a possible D gene is TRBD1 (5 bases). The CDR3 runs to 13 residues. CDR1 is MNHEY, CDR2 SMNVEV, per germline (reference sequence). Between the trimmed V and J ends, which lost 3 bases and 2 bases, there was a span of 7 bases. The CDR3 coding sequence is TGTGCCAGCAGTTTGGGGGGGAACTATGGCTACACCTTC. This translates into CASSLGGNYGYTF.

This rearrangement joins TRBV4-1 to TRBJ1-6, with 10 bases aligning to TRBD1. CDR1 MGHRA and CDR2 YSYEKL come from the germline V gene. After removal of 1 base from V and 9 bases from J, the junction contained 6 bases not matched to a gene. The length of the CDR3 is 16 residues. The CDR3 nucleotides are TGCGCCAGCAGCCAAGGACAGGGGGCCTCTGGTTCACCCCTCCACTTT. Translating it yields CASSQGQGASGSPLHF.

This rearrangement joins TRBV6-1 to TRBJ2-5; D gene uncertain. The CDR3 is 15 residues long. The germline V gene encodes CDR1 MNHNS and CDR2 SASEGT. V was trimmed by 2 bases and J by 1 base, leaving 11 bases between them. Here the CDR3 reads CASSESSDFQETQYF. The CDR3 DNA follows: TGTGCCAGCAGTGAATCTTCCGACTTCCAAGAGACCCAGTACTTC.

The chain recombines TRBV7-9 with TRBJ2-2; D unresolved. Deletions cut 5 bases from V and 4 bases from J, with 8 bases between. This CDR3 is built from 13 residues. From germline, CDR1 is SEHNR and CDR2 FQNEAQ (reference sequence). CDR3 amino acids: CASSQFSTGELFF. The CDR3 region has the DNA TGTGCCAGCAGCCAATTCAGCACCGGGGAGCTGTTTTTT. Looking up the rest from reference TRBV7-9 and TRBJ2-2 gives the full variable domain: DTGVSQNPRHKITKRGQNVTFRCDPISEHNRLYWYRQTLGQGPEFLTYFQNEAQLEKSRLLSDRFSAERPKGSFSTLEIQRTEQGDSAMYLCASSQFSTGELFFGEGSRLTVL.

The V and J genes are TRBV7-9 and TRBJ1-5; maybe TRBD1 (6 bases). Germline CDR1 and CDR2: SEHNR and FQNEAQ (reference sequence). This CDR3 comprises 12 residues. V lost 8 bases and J lost 7, with 12 bases in between. CDR3 sequence (DNA): TGTGCCAGCCAACAGGGTCAGCAGCCCCAGCATTTT. Protein product: CASQQGQQPQHF.

The chain uses TRBV4-3 and TRBJ2-5, with 10 positions matching TRBD1. Germline assignment: CDR1 LGHNA and CDR2 YSLEER. Losses at the gene ends were 5 bases for V and 5 bases for J; bases not matched to a gene: 8. The CDR3 loop spans 15 amino acids. The CDR3 DNA follows: TGCGCCAGCAGCTACCGGACAGGGGGATCGGAGACCCAGTACTTC. Translated: CASSYRTGGSETQYF.

The chain combines TRBV10-3 with TRBJ2-2; D not resolved. The CDR3 length is 16 residues. Trimming took off 0 bases at V and 0 bases at J, with 8 bases between the two ends. CDR1 is ENHRY and CDR2 is SYGVKD in the germline V gene. The CDR3 nucleotides read TGTGCCATCAGTGAGTCGAGGCCTCCGAACACCGGGGAGCTGTTTTTT. Protein sequence: CAISESRPPNTGELFF.

This clone was picked up many times. The chain couples TRBV7-2 to TRBJ1-5; 8 bases are a match to TRBD1. V lost 0 bases, J lost 2 bases, and 12 bases stayed unmatched. The CDR3 has 19 amino acids. Per the germline V gene, CDR1 is SGHTA and CDR2 is FQGNSA. The CDR3 loop is CASSLASGTGALGNQPQHF. In nucleotides, the CDR3 is TGTGCCAGCAGCTTAGCGTCAGGGACAGGCGCTTTGGGCAATCAGCCCCAGCATTTT.

This chain links TRBV29-1 with TRBJ1-1; TRBD1 agrees at 7 bases. Unmatched junction bases numbered 6, after V lost 6 bases and J lost 8 bases. From germline, CDR1 is SQVTM and CDR2 ANQGSEA. This CDR3 is built from 11 residues. The CDR3 sequence: CSVRQGLEAFF. The CDR3 nucleotides are TGCAGCGTGAGACAGGGCTTAGAAGCTTTCTTT.

The rearrangement uses TRBV19 and TRBJ2-1, with 7 bases matching TRBD2. The CDR3 spans 15 residues. V shed 6 bases and J 1 base; nucleotides not matched to a gene: 6. CDR1 and CDR2 (germline): LNHDA, SQIVND (reference sequence). The CDR3 nucleotides read TGTGCCAGTAGCCGCCCTAGCGGTTCCTACAATGAGCAGTTCTTC. Residues: CASSRPSGSYNEQFF.

J is TRBJ2-7 and V is TRBV28, with 7 bases that match TRBD2. Germline assignment: CDR1 MDHEN and CDR2 SYDVKM. V was clipped by 8 bases and J by 7 bases; unmatched bases: 14. The CDR3 sequence is 14 residues long. The CDR3 sequence: CASGLTSASREQYF. CDR3 in DNA: TGTGCCAGCGGCCTCACTAGCGCCAGCAGGGAGCAGTACTTC.

This chain uses TRBV14 with TRBJ1-1, with D perhaps matching TRBD1 (6 bases). The germline gives CDR1 SGHDN, CDR2 FVKESK. The CDR3 loop spans 14 amino acids. V was trimmed by 3 bases and J by 5 bases, leaving 13 bases between them. DNA of the CDR3: TGTGCCAGCAGCCAGCAGCAGGGGTGGACTGAAGCTTTCTTT. It translates to CASSQQQGWTEAFF.